This T cell receptor beta chain was sequenced during a study of T cells in Graves' hyperthyroidism and ophthalmopathy. RNA transcripts yielded amplified TCR beta CDR3 regions. First-round RT-PCR of the TCR CDR3 relied on the HTBI primer set. One entry per CDR3 protein, called by TCRdb with MiXCR from the multiplex PCR reads. The sample holds roughly 56,000 distinct CDR3 sequences, approximately 50% seen once. CDR3 length: 11 residues. The germline V gene encodes CDR1 DFQATT and CDR2 SNEGSKA (reference sequence). Trimming shortened V by 4 bases and J by 8 bases, and 11 bases separated the two germline ends. This clonotype has ten or more counts.

This chain links TRBV20-1 with TRBJ1-2, with D maybe TRBD1 (5 bases). The specimen was blood. This clonotype was obtained from a woman under 40 with Graves' ophthalmopathy. The CDR3 reads CSANGGSGYTF. The CDR3 nucleotides read TGCAGTGCTAACGGGGGGAGCGGCTACACCTTC.